The 8 T cell receptor beta chains given below trace back to one sample, sequenced in a study of blood T cell repertoires in COVID-19. Sequencing was performed with immunoSEQ multiplex PCR; in TCRdb, only in-frame clones are kept and a portion is missing. The repertoire holds around 310,000 clones, roughly 86% seen once, with just under 9.5% in the top ten. Sequenced sample: PBMCs or T cells enriched from blood (not recorded which). The receptors shown here come from a woman aged 30 to 39 who had recovered from COVID-19.

The rearrangement links TRBV27 to TRBJ1-1; no definite D call. Germline values: CDR1 MNHEY, CDR2 SMNVEV (reference sequence). Trimming took 9 bases from V and 0 from J, leaving 11 bases between them. The CDR3 sequence is 13 residues long. CDR3 nucleotide sequence: TGTGCCAGTCGGGGTTGGGTGAACACTGAAGCTTTCTTT. Translated: CASRGWVNTEAFF.

The chain uses TRBV9 and TRBJ2-1, with D possibly TRBD2 on 5 matching bases. Germline V CDR1 and CDR2: SGDLS, YYNGEE. CDR3 size: 13 residues. Trimming pared 3 bases from V and 7 bases from J, leaving 11 bases between. The CDR3 loop is CASSARAENEQFF. The CDR3 bases are TGTGCCAGCAGCGCGAGAGCGGAGAATGAGCAGTTCTTC.

The chain links TRBV5-1 to TRBJ1-6, with 7 nucleotides matching TRBD1. V gave up 3 bases and J gave up 10 bases; unmatched junction bases: 10. The CDR3 is 15 residues long. The V gene's germline CDR1 is SGHRS and CDR2 YFSETQ. The CDR3 DNA reads as TGCGCCAGCAGCTACCAAAACAGGGGTGACTCACCCCTCCACTTT. Translated: CASSYQNRGDSPLHF.

Written as DNA, the CDR3 is TGTGCCAGCAGCTTAGGGGGGTTAGCGGTAAGCTCCTACAATGAGCAGTTCTTC. The encoded protein is CASSLGGLAVSSYNEQFF. This chain connects TRBV11-3 to TRBJ2-1; D may be TRBD2 (6 bases). Per germline, CDR1 SGHNT and CDR2 YENEEA. The V end lost 1 base, the J end lost 0 bases, and 16 bases lay between the germline ends. There are 18 residues in the CDR3.

This sequence joins TRBV7-2 and TRBJ2-7, with TRBD2 matching 12 bases. With 6 bases clipped from V and 6 bases from J, the junction kept 6 bases outside the gene matches. Germline-derived CDR1 and CDR2 are SGHTA and FQGNSA. CDR3 length: 14 amino acids. The CDR3 region has the DNA TGTGCCAGCAGTCCGACTAGCGGGAGTTCCGAGCAGTACTTC. Translated: CASSPTSGSSEQYF.

This chain uses TRBV10-3 with TRBJ2-1, with 9 bases matching TRBD1. V shed 10 bases, J shed 7 bases, and the junction held 11 bases outside the gene matches. The CDR3 extends over 14 amino acids. Germline lookup yields CDR1 ENHRY and CDR2 SYGVKD. The CDR3 nucleotides read TGTGCCACGACCGGGACAGGGCGAGGGAATGAGCAGTTCTTC. It translates to CATTGTGRGNEQFF.

CDR3 protein: CASSYSKVDRPNEQYF. CDR3 coding DNA: TGTGCCAGCAGTTACTCGAAAGTGGACAGGCCTAACGAGCAGTACTTC. The chain carries TRBV6-5 and TRBJ2-7; 7 bases align to TRBD1. This CDR3 has 16 residues. The V gene's germline CDR1 is MNHEY and CDR2 SVGAGI. The V gene end was trimmed by 0 bases and the J gene end by 5 bases; junction bases not matched to a gene: 10.

The CDR3 DNA is TGTGCCAGTAGTGCGACAGGGAGGTCCCCTGAAGCTTTCTTT. Protein: CASSATGRSPEAFF. J is TRBJ1-1 and V is TRBV19, with TRBD1 matching 7 bases. The V gene end was trimmed by 5 bases and the J gene end by 6 bases; junction bases not matched to a gene: 9. This CDR3 spans 14 amino acids. Germline CDR1 LNHDA, CDR2 SQIVND (reference sequence). The variable domain in full, with the rest retrieved from reference TRBV19 and TRBJ1-1, is DGGITQSPKYLFRKEGQNVTLSCEQNLNHDAMYWYRQDPGQGLRLIYYSQIVNDFQKGDIAEGYSVSREKKESFPLTVTSAQKNPTAFYLCASSATGRSPEAFFGQGTRLTVV.